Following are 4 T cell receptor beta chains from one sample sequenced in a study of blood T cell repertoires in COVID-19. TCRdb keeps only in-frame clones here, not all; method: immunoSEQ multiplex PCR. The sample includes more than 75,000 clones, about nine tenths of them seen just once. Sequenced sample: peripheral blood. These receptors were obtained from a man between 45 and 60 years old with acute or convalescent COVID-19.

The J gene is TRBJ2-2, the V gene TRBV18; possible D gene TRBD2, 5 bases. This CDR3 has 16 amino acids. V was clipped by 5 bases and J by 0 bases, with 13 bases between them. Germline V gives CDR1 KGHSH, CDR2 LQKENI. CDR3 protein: CASSSGLSANTGELFF. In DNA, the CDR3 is TGTGCCAGCTCATCAGGACTCAGTGCGAACACCGGGGAGCTGTTTTTT. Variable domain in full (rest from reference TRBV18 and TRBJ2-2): NAGVMQNPRHLVRRRGQEARLRCSPMKGHSHVYWYRQLPEEGLKFMVYLQKENIIDESGMPKERFSAEFPKEGPSILRIQQVVRGDSAAYFCASSSGLSANTGELFFGEGSRLTVL.

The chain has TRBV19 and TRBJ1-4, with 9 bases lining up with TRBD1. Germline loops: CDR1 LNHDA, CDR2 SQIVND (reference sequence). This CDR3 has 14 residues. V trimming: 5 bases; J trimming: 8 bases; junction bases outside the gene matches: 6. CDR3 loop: CASSPWDRDEKLFF. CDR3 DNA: TGTGCCAGTAGTCCCTGGGACAGGGACGAAAAACTGTTTTTT.

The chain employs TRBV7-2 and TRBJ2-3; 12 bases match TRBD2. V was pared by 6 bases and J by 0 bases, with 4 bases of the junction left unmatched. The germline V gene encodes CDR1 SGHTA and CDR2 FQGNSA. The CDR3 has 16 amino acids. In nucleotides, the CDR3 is TGTGCCAGCAGGCCCACTAGCGGGAGGAGCACAGATACGCAGTATTTT. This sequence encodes CASRPTSGRSTDTQYF.

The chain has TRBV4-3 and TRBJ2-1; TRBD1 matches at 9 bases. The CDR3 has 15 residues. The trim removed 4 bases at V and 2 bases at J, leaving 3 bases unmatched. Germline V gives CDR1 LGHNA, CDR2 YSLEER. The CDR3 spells CASSRYRGPYNEQFF. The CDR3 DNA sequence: TGCGCCAGCAGCCGTTACAGGGGGCCCTACAATGAGCAGTTCTTC.